The T cell receptor beta chain described here comes from a study of blood T cell repertoires in COVID-19. Germline CDR1 GTSNPN, CDR2 SVGIG (reference sequence). Deletions cut 2 bases from V and 1 base from J, with 14 bases between. The CDR3 sequence is 15 residues long. Sequencing used immunoSEQ multiplex PCR; TCRdb keeps in-frame clones, though not all of them. The data contain about 300,000 clones, around 91% of them singletons. The sample holds one count of this clone. The TCR was taken from a woman aged 18 to 35 with acute COVID-19. Sequencing was performed on PBMCs or T cells enriched from blood (not recorded which). The chain has TRBV30 and TRBJ1-1; a weak D match, TRBD1 (6 bases). The CDR3 sequence: CAWSLTRQANTEAFF. The CDR3 bases are TGTGCCTGGAGTTTAACCAGACAGGCGAACACTGAAGCTTTCTTT.